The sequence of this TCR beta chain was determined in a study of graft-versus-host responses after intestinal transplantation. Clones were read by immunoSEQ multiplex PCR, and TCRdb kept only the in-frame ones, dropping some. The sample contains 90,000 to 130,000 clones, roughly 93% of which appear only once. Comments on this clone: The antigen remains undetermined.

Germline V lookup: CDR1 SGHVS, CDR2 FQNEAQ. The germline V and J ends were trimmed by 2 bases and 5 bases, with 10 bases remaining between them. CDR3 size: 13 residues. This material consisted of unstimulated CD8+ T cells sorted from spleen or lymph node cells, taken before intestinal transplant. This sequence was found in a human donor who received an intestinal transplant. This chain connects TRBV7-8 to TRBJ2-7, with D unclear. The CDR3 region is CASSLKGFHEQYF. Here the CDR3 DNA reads TGTGCCAGCAGCTTAAAAGGTTTCCACGAGCAGTACTTC.